The following is a TCR beta chain sequence with its context. Its antigen is as yet unknown. V dropped 5 bases and J dropped 7 bases, with 14 bases sitting between them. The CDR3 is 13 amino acids. The germline CDR1 and CDR2 sequences are SGHTA and FQGTGA. The source of the sample is a study of CD8+ T cells in alopecia areata. The study's findings and limits: Whereas mice showed it more clearly, TCR sharing across patients was murkier, possibly because of HLA. Scalp samples also yield sequences of resident alphabeta T cells from normal skin. Clonality exceeded that of normal scalp in lesional scalp, most notably in alopecia totalis/universalis.

TCR sequencing used cDNA made by reverse transcription of extracted RNA. The data were produced by immunoSEQ multiplex PCR, yet TCRdb's version contains in-frame clones alone and is incomplete. The sample lists approximately 150,000 clones; around 54% were seen once. The gene calls are TRBV7-3 and TRBJ1-2; weak D call: TRBD1 (6 bases). The receptor was derived from a human donor in good health. The sequenced sample was CD4+ T cells sorted from blood. In DNA form, the CDR3 reads TGTGCCAGCAGCCAAGGGGGACCTATTGGCTACACCTTC. Translating gives CASSQGGPIGYTF.